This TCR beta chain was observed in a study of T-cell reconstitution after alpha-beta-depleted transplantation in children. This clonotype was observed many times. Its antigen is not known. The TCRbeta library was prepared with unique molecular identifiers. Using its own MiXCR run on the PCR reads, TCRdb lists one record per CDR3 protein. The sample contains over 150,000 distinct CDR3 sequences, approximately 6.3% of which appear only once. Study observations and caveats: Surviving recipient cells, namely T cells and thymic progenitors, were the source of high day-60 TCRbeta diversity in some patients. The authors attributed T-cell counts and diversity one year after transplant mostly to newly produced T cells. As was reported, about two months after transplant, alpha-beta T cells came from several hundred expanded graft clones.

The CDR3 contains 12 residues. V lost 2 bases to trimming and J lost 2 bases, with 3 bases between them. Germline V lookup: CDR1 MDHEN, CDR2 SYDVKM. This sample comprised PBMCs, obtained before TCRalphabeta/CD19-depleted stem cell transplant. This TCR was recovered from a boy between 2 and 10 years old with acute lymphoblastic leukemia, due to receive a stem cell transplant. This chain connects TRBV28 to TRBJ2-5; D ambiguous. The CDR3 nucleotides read TGTGCCAGCAGTTTAGTGCAAGAGACCCAGTACTTC. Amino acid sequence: CASSLVQETQYF.